This T cell receptor beta chain was found in a study of blood T cells in healthy people across ages. Per the germline V gene, CDR1 is SGHRS and CDR2 is YFSETQ. This CDR3 spans 17 amino acids. The V and J ends lost 0 bases and 3 bases, in that order; junction bases with no gene match: 6. A sample-barcoded 5' primer and a J-beta primer mix were used in a second PCR of roughly 7 to 12 cycles. From the 5' RACE reads, TCRdb called clonotypes with MiXCR, one entry per CDR3 protein. The sample lists around 710,000 distinct CDR3 sequences; roughly 43% were seen once. The total RNA that was extracted per sample amounted to at least 5 micrograms.

The chain employs TRBV5-1 and TRBJ2-1; TRBD2 matches at 10 bases. The TCR comes from a woman aged 60 to 75 in good health. The sample was blood. CDR3 coding DNA: TGCGCCAGCAGCTTGGGGGCTAGCGGGAGCTTCTACAATGAGCAGTTCTTC. It is translated as CASSLGASGSFYNEQFF.